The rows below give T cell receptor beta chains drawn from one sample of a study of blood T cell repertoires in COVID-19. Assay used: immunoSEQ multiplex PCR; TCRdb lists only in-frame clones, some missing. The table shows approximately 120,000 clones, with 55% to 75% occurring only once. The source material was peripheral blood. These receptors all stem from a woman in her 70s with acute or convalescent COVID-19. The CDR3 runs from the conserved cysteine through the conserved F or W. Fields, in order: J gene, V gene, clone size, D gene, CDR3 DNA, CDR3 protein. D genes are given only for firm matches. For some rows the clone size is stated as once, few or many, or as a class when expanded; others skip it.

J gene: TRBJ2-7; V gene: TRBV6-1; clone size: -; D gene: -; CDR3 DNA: TGTGCCAGCAGTGAAACGGCCTACGAGCAGTACTTC; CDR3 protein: CASSETAYEQYF
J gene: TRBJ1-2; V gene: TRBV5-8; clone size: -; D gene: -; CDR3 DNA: TGTGCCAGCAGCCTAGGAAGGAGTAACTATGGCTACACCTTC; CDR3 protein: CASSLGRSNYGYTF
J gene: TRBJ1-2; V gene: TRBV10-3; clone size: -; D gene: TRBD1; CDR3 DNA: TGTGCCATTCCTCTCCTCGGGACAGGGGGTTATGGCTACACCTTC; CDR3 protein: CAIPLLGTGGYGYTF
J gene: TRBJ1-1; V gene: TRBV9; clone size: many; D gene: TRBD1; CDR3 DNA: TGTGCCAGCAGCCCCCAGGGGGGTCAAGCTGAAGCTTTCTTT; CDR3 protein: CASSPQGGQAEAFF
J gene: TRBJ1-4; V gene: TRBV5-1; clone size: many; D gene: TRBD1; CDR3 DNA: TGCGCCAGCAGCCCGGACAGGGTTGAGGAAAAACTGTTTTTT; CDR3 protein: CASSPDRVEEKLFF
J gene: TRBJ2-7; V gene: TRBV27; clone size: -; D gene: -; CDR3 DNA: TGTGCCAGCAGTTTAAGCGGACAGTTGAGCTCCTACGAGCAGTACTTC; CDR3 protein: CASSLSGQLSSYEQYF
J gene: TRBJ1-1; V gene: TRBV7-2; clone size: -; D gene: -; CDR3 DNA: TGTGCCAGCAGCTTAGTTATGGGGGCAGGGGCTTTCTTT; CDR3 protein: CASSLVMGAGAFF
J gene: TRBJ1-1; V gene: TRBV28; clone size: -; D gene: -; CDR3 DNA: TGTGCCAGCACAATTGGGCCCGCCCATTGGGACACTGAAGCTTTCTTT; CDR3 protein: CASTIGPAHWDTEAFF
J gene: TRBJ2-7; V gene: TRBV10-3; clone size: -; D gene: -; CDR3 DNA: TGTGCCATCAGTGGAAACTCACCCCCCTCCTACGAGCAGTACTTC; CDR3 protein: CAISGNSPPSYEQYF
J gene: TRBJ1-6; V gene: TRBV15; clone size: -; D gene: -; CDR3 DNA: TGTGCCACCAGCAGAGATCGCGGACTGAATTCACCCCTCCACTTT; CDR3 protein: CATSRDRGLNSPLHF
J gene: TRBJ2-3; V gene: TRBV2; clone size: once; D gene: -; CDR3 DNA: TGTGCCAGCAAGGGAGGTGTTTATACAGATACGCAGTATTTT; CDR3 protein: CASKGGVYTDTQYF
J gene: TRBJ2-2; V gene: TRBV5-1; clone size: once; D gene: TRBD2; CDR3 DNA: TGCGCCAGCAGCACTAGCGCGAACACCGGGGAGCTGTTTTTT; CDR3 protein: CASSTSANTGELFF
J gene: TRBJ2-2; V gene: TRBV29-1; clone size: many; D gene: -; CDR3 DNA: TGCAGCGTGACAGGGAGCGGGCCGAGCACCGGGGAGCTGTTTTTT; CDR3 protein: CSVTGSGPSTGELFF
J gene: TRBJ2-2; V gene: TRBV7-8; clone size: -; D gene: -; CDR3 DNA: TGTGCCAGCAGCGAAGGACAGTGGGGGACCGGGGAGCTGTTTTTT; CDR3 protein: CASSEGQWGTGELFF
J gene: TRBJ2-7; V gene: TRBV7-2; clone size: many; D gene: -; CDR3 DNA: TGTGCCAGCAGCTTAATGATGGGGAGCTCCTACGAGCAGTACTTC; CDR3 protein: CASSLMMGSSYEQYF
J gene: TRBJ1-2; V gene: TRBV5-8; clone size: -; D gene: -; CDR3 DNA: TGTGCCAGCAGCTTGGTTGCAGGATCTGACTATGGCTACACCTTC; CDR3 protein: CASSLVAGSDYGYTF
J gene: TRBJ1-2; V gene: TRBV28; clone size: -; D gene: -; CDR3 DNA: TGTGCCAGCAGTTTATCCGGCAGGAACTATGGCTACACCTTC; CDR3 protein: CASSLSGRNYGYTF
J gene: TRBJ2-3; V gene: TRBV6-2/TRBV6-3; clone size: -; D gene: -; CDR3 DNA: TGTGCCAGCAGTTACAGAAGCGGCAGTAGCACAGATACGCAGTATTTT; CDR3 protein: CASSYRSGSSTDTQYF
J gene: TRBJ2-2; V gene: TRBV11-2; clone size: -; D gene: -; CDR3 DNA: TGTGCCAGCAGCTTAGCGGGATACGGAGTCCGGACCGGGGAGCTGTTTTTT; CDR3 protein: CASSLAGYGVRTGELFF
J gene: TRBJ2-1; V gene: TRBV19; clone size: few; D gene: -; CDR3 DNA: TGTGCCAGTAGGAATCGAGGCTTACAGGGTGAGCAGTTCTTC; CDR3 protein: CASRNRGLQGEQFF
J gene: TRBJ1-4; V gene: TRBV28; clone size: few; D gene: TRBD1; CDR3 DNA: TGTGCCAGCAGCCAGACAGGGTGGCTTAATGAAAAACTGTTTTTT; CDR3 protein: CASSQTGWLNEKLFF
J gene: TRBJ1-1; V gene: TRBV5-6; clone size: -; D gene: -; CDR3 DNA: TGTGCCAGCAGCTTGGTCAGAGGGCTCACTGAAGCTTTCTTT; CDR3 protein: CASSLVRGLTEAFF
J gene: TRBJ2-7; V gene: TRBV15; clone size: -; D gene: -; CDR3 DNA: TGTGCCACCAGCAGAGATCTGCAGGGAACCACCTACGAGCAGTACTTC; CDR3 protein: CATSRDLQGTTYEQYF
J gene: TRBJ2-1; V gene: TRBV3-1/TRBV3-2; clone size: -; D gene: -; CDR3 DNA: TGTGCCAGCAGCCAAGAGTCGGCGGGTACCTACAATGAGCAGTTCTTC; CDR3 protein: CASSQESAGTYNEQFF
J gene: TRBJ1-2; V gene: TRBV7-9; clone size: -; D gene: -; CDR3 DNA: TGTGCCAGCAGCTTGGAGATTCAGGGCGGTGGCTACACCTTC; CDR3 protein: CASSLEIQGGGYTF
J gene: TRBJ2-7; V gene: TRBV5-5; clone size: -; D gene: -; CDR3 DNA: TGTGCCAGCAGCTTTAGGTGGGAGTTAGGGGAGCAGTACTTC; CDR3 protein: CASSFRWELGEQYF
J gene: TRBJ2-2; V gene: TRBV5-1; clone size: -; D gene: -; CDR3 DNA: TGCGCCAGCGGCCAAGAATGGAGGGGGAACACCGGGGAGCTGTTTTTT; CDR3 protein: CASGQEWRGNTGELFF
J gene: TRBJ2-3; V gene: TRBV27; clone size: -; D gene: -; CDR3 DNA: TGTGCCAGCTCAAACTACCCTAGCACAGATACGCAGTATTTT; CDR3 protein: CASSNYPSTDTQYF
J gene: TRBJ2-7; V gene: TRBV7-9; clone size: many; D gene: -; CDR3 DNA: TGTGCCAGCAGCTTCGGGAACTACGAGCAGTACTTC; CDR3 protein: CASSFGNYEQYF
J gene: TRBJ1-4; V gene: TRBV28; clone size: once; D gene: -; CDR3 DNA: TGTGCCAGCAGTTTACCCAGGGGCGGGGAAAAACTGTTTTTT; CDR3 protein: CASSLPRGGEKLFF
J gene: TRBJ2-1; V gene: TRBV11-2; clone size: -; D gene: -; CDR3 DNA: TGTGCCAGCAGCTTAGGGCTGAACAATGAGCAGTTCTTC; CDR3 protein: CASSLGLNNEQFF
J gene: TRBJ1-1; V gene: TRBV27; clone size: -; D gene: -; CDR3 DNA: TGTGCCAGCAGTTTCAGGGTTAAGGACACTGAAGCTTTCTTT; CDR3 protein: CASSFRVKDTEAFF
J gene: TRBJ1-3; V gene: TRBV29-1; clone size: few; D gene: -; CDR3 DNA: TGCAGCGTCGTCGGGGGGAGCTCTGGAAACACCATATATTTT; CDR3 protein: CSVVGGSSGNTIYF
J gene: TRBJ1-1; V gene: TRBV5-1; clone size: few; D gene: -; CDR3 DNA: TGCGCCAGCAGCTTGGCCGCAGGGGCGCGCACTGAAGCTTTCTTT; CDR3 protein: CASSLAAGARTEAFF
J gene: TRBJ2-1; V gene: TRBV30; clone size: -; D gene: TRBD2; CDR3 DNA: TGTGCCTGGAGGGGACGGACTAGCGGGACCTACAATGAGCAGTTCTTC; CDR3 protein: CAWRGRTSGTYNEQFF
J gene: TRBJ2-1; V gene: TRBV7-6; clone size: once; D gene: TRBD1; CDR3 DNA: TGTGCCAGCAGCCCCCCGGGACAGAGATACAATGAGCAGTTCTTC; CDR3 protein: CASSPPGQRYNEQFF
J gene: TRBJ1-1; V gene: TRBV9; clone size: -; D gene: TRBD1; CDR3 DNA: TGTGCCAGCAGCGTAACTGACAGGGGCGGGACTGAAGCTTTCTTT; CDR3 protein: CASSVTDRGGTEAFF
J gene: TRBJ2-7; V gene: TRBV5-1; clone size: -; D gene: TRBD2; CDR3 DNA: TGCGCCAGCAGCTTGGCTAGCGGGAGGGCTTACGAGCAGTACTTC; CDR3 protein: CASSLASGRAYEQYF
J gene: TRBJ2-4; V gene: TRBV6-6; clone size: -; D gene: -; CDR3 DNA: TGTGCCAGCAGTTACCCTCAGGGGTCCAAAAACATTCAGTACTTC; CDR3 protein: CASSYPQGSKNIQYF
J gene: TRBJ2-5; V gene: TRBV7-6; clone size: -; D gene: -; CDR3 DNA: TGTGCCAGCAGCTTAGCTGGACAGAGACAAGAGACCCAGTACTTC; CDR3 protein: CASSLAGQRQETQYF
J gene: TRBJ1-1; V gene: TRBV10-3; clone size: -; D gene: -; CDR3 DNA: TGTGCCATCAGTGAGTCAATTTGGGGGGGCACTGAAGCTTTCTTT; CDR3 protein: CAISESIWGGTEAFF
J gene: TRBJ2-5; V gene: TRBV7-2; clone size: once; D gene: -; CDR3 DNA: TGTGCCAGCAGCTTAGAGACAAACCCGAACGTGCCCCAGTACTTC; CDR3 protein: CASSLETNPNVPQYF
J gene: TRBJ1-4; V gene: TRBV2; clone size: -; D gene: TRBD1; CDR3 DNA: TGTGCCAGCAGTGAAAGGGGGCCCGGACAGGCTAATGAAAAACTGTTTTTT; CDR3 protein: CASSERGPGQANEKLFF
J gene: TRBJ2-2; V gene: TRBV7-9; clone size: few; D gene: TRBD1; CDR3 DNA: TGTGCCAGCAGCGACCGACAGGGCCCTGAGGGGGAGCTGTTTTTT; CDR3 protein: CASSDRQGPEGELFF
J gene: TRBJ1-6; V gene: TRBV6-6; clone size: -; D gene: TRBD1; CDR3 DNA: TGTGCCAGCAGTTACTCGATTGGACAGGGTTATTCACCCCTCCACTTT; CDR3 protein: CASSYSIGQGYSPLHF
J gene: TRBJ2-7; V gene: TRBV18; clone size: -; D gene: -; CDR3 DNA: TGTGCCAGCTCACCAATAGCCGGTGGATACGAGCAGTACTTC; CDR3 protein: CASSPIAGGYEQYF
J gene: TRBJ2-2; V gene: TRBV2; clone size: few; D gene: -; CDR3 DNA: TGTGCCAGCAGTGAAGCGTCAACAGATTACACCGGGGAGCTGTTTTTT; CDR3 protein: CASSEASTDYTGELFF
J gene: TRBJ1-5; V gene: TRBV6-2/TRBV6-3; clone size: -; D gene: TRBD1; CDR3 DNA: TGTGCCAGCAGCCCCGGGACAGGGCTCAATCAGCCCCAGCATTTT; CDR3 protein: CASSPGTGLNQPQHF
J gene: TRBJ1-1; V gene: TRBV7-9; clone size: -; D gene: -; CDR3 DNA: TGTGCCAGCAGCTTAGAAACCAGAGAAGCTTTCTTT; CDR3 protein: CASSLETREAFF
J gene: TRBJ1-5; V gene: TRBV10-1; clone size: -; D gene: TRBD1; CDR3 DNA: TGCGCCAGCAGTTCTGGACAGGGGGCGAATCAGCCCCAGCATTTT; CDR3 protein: CASSSGQGANQPQHF
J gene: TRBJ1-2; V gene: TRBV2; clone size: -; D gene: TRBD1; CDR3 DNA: TGTGCCAGCAGTGAACAATTATCCGGGACAGGCCTTAACTATGGCTACACCTTC; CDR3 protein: CASSEQLSGTGLNYGYTF
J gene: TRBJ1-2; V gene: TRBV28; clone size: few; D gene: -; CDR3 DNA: TGTGCCAGCAGCGTATTGAGGTCCTATGGCTACACCTTC; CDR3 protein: CASSVLRSYGYTF
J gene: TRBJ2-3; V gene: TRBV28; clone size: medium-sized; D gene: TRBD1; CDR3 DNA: TGTGCCAGCAGTTCTAGACAGGGGCACACAGATACGCAGTATTTT; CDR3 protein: CASSSRQGHTDTQYF
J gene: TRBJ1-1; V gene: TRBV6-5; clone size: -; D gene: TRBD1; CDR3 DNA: TGTGCCAGCAGTTACTCAAAGGGGGCAAGGACGACTGAAGCTTTCTTT; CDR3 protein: CASSYSKGARTTEAFF